Shown below are 24 T cell receptor beta chains from a single sample sequenced in a study of T cell responses to AZD1222 COVID-19 vaccine. Using immunoSEQ multiplex PCR, the repertoire was profiled, and TCRdb retains in-frame clones only, with some absent. Counted here are 130,000 or so clones, about 90% occurring once; the ten biggest clones make up more than 2.5%. Sequencing was performed on peripheral blood, taken on day 0 of AZD1222 vaccination. These receptors originate from an adult in good health.

The chain combines TRBV7-6 with TRBJ2-7; 9 bases line up with TRBD2. The CDR3 has 14 amino acids. J lost 2 bases, V lost 1 base, and 0 bases had no gene match. CDR1 is SGHVS, CDR2 FNYEAQ, per germline. The CDR3 nucleotides are TGTGCCAGCAGCTTAGGCGGGGGGGCCTACGAGCAGTACTTC. Translated: CASSLGGGAYEQYF.

This chain links TRBV12-3 or TRBV12-4 with TRBJ1-1; the D is unclear. The CDR3 is made up of 13 amino acids. Trimming stripped 3 bases from V and 1 base from J, with 6 bases between. In DNA form, the CDR3 reads TGTGCCAGCAGTTTTGAACAGAACACTGAAGCTTTCTTT. This translates into CASSFEQNTEAFF.

V gene TRBV7-3 combines with J gene TRBJ2-2; possible D gene TRBD1, 6 bases. The germline V gene encodes CDR1 SGHTA and CDR2 FQGTGA. V was pared by 7 bases and J by 4 bases, with 19 bases between. The CDR3 covers 16 residues. CDR3 DNA sequence: TGTGCCAGCACTCGGGTAGGGGGATCGGGCACCGGGGAGCTGTTTTTT. Translating it yields CASTRVGGSGTGELFF.

The CDR3 coding sequence is TGTGCCAGCAGCCCGGGGGACGCGGGGGTCGGTGGCTACACCTTC. As protein: CASSPGDAGVGGYTF. The chain is built from TRBV13 and TRBJ1-2; a weak D match, TRBD1 (5 bases). Per germline, CDR1 PRHDT and CDR2 FYEKMQ (reference sequence). CDR3 length: 15 amino acids. Trimming removed 5 bases at V and 7 bases at J, with 20 bases between. Looking up the rest from reference TRBV13 and TRBJ1-2 gives the full variable domain: AAGVIQSPRHLIKEKRETATLKCYPIPRHDTVYWYQQGPGQDPQFLISFYEKMQSDKGSIPDRFSAQQFSDYHSELNMSSLELGDSALYFCASSPGDAGVGGYTFGSGTRLTVV.

The chain recombines TRBV5-1 with TRBJ2-3, with unresolved D. The CDR3 loop spans 14 amino acids. Germline assignment: CDR1 SGHRS and CDR2 YFSETQ. V was clipped by 0 bases and J by 5 bases, with 10 bases between them. The CDR3 DNA is TGCGCCAGCAGCTTGGAGGTAGCCTTAGATACGCAGTATTTT. Amino acid sequence: CASSLEVALDTQYF.

The chain carries TRBV4-2 and TRBJ1-1; D is unclear. This CDR3 contains 12 residues. V lost 5 bases and J lost 11, with 15 bases in between. Germline V CDR1 and CDR2: LGHNA, YNFKEQ. This CDR3 reads CASSSSRVEAFF. The CDR3 DNA reads as TGTGCCAGCAGCTCATCCAGAGTTGAGGCTTTCTTT.

The CDR3 sequence: CASSQVGTGGYEQYF. The DNA of the CDR3 is TGTGCCAGCAGCCAAGTCGGGACAGGGGGATACGAGCAGTACTTC. This chain joins TRBV3-1 (or the pseudogene TRBV3-2) and TRBJ2-7, with 11 bases identical to TRBD1. Germline V gene lookup returns CDR1 LGHDT and CDR2 YNNKEL (reference sequence). V lost 1 base, J lost 4 bases, and 3 bases stayed unmatched. CDR3 length equals 15 residues.

The chain uses TRBV18 and TRBJ1-1; 7 bases are shared with TRBD1. This CDR3 contains 14 residues. Germline V lookup: CDR1 KGHSH, CDR2 LQKENI. V lost 5 bases to trimming and J lost 0 bases; unmatched junction nucleotides: 3. The CDR3 coding sequence is TGTGCCAGCTCATCAGACAGGGTGAACACTGAAGCTTTCTTT. Translated: CASSSDRVNTEAFF. Drawing the rest from reference TRBV18 and TRBJ1-1, the complete variable domain is NAGVMQNPRHLVRRRGQEARLRCSPMKGHSHVYWYRQLPEEGLKFMVYLQKENIIDESGMPKERFSAEFPKEGPSILRIQQVVRGDSAAYFCASSSDRVNTEAFFGQGTRLTVV.

The V gene is TRBV7-8, the J gene TRBJ2-3; D may be TRBD1 or TRBD2 (5 bases each). The CDR3 is 16 amino acids. Germline loops: CDR1 SGHVS, CDR2 FQNEAQ. The V end was cut by 4 bases, the J end by 5 bases, with 19 bases between. CDR3: CASSSPGRRLGDTQYF. CDR3 DNA: TGTGCCAGCAGCTCCCCGGGACGAAGGCTCGGAGATACGCAGTATTTT. Variable domain in full (rest from reference TRBV7-8 and TRBJ2-3): GAGVSQSPRYKVAKRGQDVALRCDPISGHVSLFWYQQALGQGPEFLTYFQNEAQLDKSGLPSDRFFAERPEGSVSTLKIQRTQQEDSAVYLCASSSPGRRLGDTQYFGPGTRLTVL.

The rearrangement joins TRBV4-2 to TRBJ2-1; possible D gene TRBD2, 5 bases. CDR1 is LGHNA, CDR2 YNFKEQ, per germline. This CDR3 has 15 amino acids. V was shortened by 0 bases and J by 3 bases, with 9 bases between the two germline ends. CDR3 protein: CASSQDEGGYNEQFF. CDR3 nucleotide sequence: TGTGCCAGCAGCCAAGATGAGGGCGGCTACAATGAGCAGTTCTTC.

The chain employs TRBV7-9 and TRBJ1-5; D is perhaps TRBD1 (6 bases). The CDR3 length is 14 residues. The germline gives CDR1 SEHNR, CDR2 FQNEAQ (reference sequence). With 8 bases removed from V and 0 bases from J, the gap between germline ends came to 11 bases. CDR3 protein: CASGRGFSNQPQHF. The CDR3 DNA reads TGTGCCAGCGGCAGGGGTTTTAGCAATCAGCCCCAGCATTTT.

V gene TRBV27 combines with J gene TRBJ2-1; 9 bases are shared with TRBD2. The J segment lost 7 bases and the V segment lost 3 bases, leaving 7 bases of the junction unmatched. Germline V gene lookup returns CDR1 MNHEY and CDR2 SMNVEV (reference sequence). CDR3 length: 15 amino acids. The CDR3: CASSFGLARWNEQFF. The CDR3 coding sequence is TGTGCCAGCAGTTTCGGACTAGCGAGGTGGAATGAGCAGTTCTTC.

The chain uses TRBV5-5 and TRBJ1-5, with D hard to call. The CDR3 is 13 amino acids. The germline gives CDR1 SGHKS, CDR2 YYEKEE (reference sequence). Trimming shortened V by 4 bases and J by 7 bases, and 12 bases separated the two germline ends. CDR3 loop: CASSHERGQPQHF. The CDR3 DNA sequence: TGTGCCAGCAGCCATGAGAGAGGGCAGCCCCAGCATTTT.

V and J are TRBV7-9 and TRBJ2-3; 13 bases are shared with TRBD2. Germline CDR1 reads SEHNR; CDR2 reads FQNEAQ (reference sequence). Trimming removed 5 bases from V and 2 bases from J; junction bases left unmatched: 16. The CDR3 runs to 20 residues. This CDR3 reads CASSTRTSGRGLSPTDTQYF. CDR3 bases: TGTGCCAGCAGCACCAGGACTAGCGGGAGAGGGCTATCTCCCACAGATACGCAGTATTTT.

This chain links TRBV2 with TRBJ2-2; D remains ambiguous. In germline, CDR1 is SNHLY, CDR2 FYNNEI. There are 15 residues in the CDR3. The V gene lost 7 bases and the J gene lost 0 bases, with 12 bases spanning the gap. The CDR3 reads CASKVALTNTGELFF. In nucleotides, the CDR3 is TGTGCCAGCAAAGTTGCACTAACGAACACCGGGGAGCTGTTTTTT.

The chain employs TRBV7-9 and TRBJ1-6, with a weak D call TRBD1 (5 bases). The CDR3 totals 14 residues. V was clipped by 3 bases and J by 7 bases, with 10 bases between them. Per germline, CDR1 SEHNR and CDR2 FQNEAQ (reference sequence). CDR3 in amino acids: CASSFTTANSPLHF. The DNA for the CDR3 is TGTGCCAGCAGCTTTACGACAGCCAATTCACCCCTCCACTTT. The full variable domain, completed using reference TRBV7-9 and TRBJ1-6, is DTGVSQNPRHKITKRGQNVTFRCDPISEHNRLYWYRQTLGQGPEFLTYFQNEAQLEKSRLLSDRFSAERPKGSFSTLEIQRTEQGDSAMYLCASSFTTANSPLHFGNGTRLTVT.

This clone has only one observation. The chain employs TRBV6-5 and TRBJ1-1; TRBD1 might be the D (5 bases). Trimming took 6 bases from V and 6 from J, leaving 14 bases between them. The germline gives CDR1 MNHEY, CDR2 SVGAGI. The CDR3 runs 13 residues. For the CDR3, the DNA is TGTGCCAGCAGCGGGGGTGGGTTCCCTGAAGCTTTCTTT. This encodes CASSGGGFPEAFF.

This chain connects TRBV11-2 to TRBJ2-7; TRBD2 might be the D (7 bases). This CDR3 spans 19 amino acids. Germline CDR1 is SGHAT and CDR2 is FQNNGV. Trimming pared 6 bases from V and 2 bases from J, leaving 29 bases between. CDR3 DNA sequence: TGTGCCAGCAGTACTAAAGGGGGGGTAGGCACACACCGGGCCTACGAGCAGTACTTC. This encodes CASSTKGGVGTHRAYEQYF. Filled out from reference TRBV11-2 and TRBJ2-7, the complete variable domain reads EAGVAQSPRYKIIEKRQSVAFWCNPISGHATLYWYQQILGQGPKLLIQFQNNGVVDDSQLPKDRFSAERLKGVDSTLKIQPAKLEDSAVYLCASSTKGGVGTHRAYEQYFGPGTRLTVT.

This rearrangement joins TRBV7-2 to TRBJ2-1; D is ambiguous. Germline V gene data show CDR1 as SGHTA and CDR2 as FQGNSA. CDR3 size: 13 residues. V was clipped by 1 base and J by 6 bases, with 7 bases between them. CDR3 amino acids: CASSLEARNEQFF. The CDR3 nucleotides are TGTGCCAGCAGCTTAGAGGCCCGCAATGAGCAGTTCTTC.

The chain uses TRBV6-5 and TRBJ1-3, with 7 positions matching TRBD1. Trimming cost V 7 bases and J 8 bases; bases outside gene matches: 8. The V gene's germline CDR1 is MNHEY and CDR2 SVGAGI. The CDR3 is made up of 13 amino acids. For the CDR3, the DNA is TGTGCCAGCACCCTCACAGGGGAACACACCATATATTTT. Its protein product is CASTLTGEHTIYF.

The chain combines TRBV6-5 with TRBJ2-3; D uncertain. V shed 5 bases and J shed 4 bases, with 16 bases lying between them. Per the germline V gene, CDR1 is MNHEY and CDR2 is SVGAGI. The CDR3 runs to 15 residues. The CDR3 DNA reads TGTGCCAGCAGTATCACTATCGCTATGGCAGATACGCAGTATTTT. Amino acid sequence: CASSITIAMADTQYF.

This chain uses TRBV18 with TRBJ2-3, with D tentatively TRBD2 (6 bases). The CDR3 sequence is 15 residues long. The germline gives CDR1 KGHSH, CDR2 LQKENI. V was trimmed by 6 bases and J by 2 bases, leaving 15 bases between them. CDR3 protein: CASSPTRGVTDTQYF. The DNA for the CDR3 is TGTGCCAGCTCTCCTACGCGGGGAGTCACAGATACGCAGTATTTT.

V and J are TRBV9 and TRBJ2-3; 7 bases align to TRBD1. Looked up from germline, CDR1 is SGDLS and CDR2 is YYNGEE. The trim removed 3 bases at V and 4 bases at J, leaving 11 bases unmatched. The CDR3 loop spans 16 amino acids. CDR3 nucleotides: TGTGCCAGCAGCGAATCACCAGGGGGTTCGGCAGATACGCAGTATTTT. Amino acids: CASSESPGGSADTQYF.

The chain combines TRBV3-1 (or the pseudogene TRBV3-2) with TRBJ1-1, with a tentative D call TRBD1 (5 bases). V shed 5 bases and J shed 7 bases, with 20 bases lying between them. Germline assignment: CDR1 LGHDT and CDR2 YNNKEL (reference sequence). CDR3 size: 15 residues. CDR3 in DNA: TGTGCCAGCAGCTCTCGGACATCCCGAGACATTGAAGCTTTCTTT. Protein: CASSSRTSRDIEAFF.